A single sample gave rise to the 18 T cell receptor beta chains below, sequenced in a study of response to subunit inactivated influenza vaccine. In TCRdb, the RT-PCR reads were re-called with MiXCR into one record per CDR3 protein. The table records 550,000 to 650,000 distinct CDR3 sequences, about 10% of them present only once. Sequences were derived from PBMCs from blood, sampled on the day of vaccination. The source of these receptors is a man between 45 and 60 years old who received an inactivated influenza vaccine.

This clonotype has just a few counts. The gene calls are TRBV9 and TRBJ2-5; D is perhaps TRBD2 (6 bases). This CDR3 contains 14 residues. Trimming removed 0 bases from V and 4 bases from J, with 10 bases in between. Germline CDR1 reads SGDLS; CDR2 reads YYNGEE. This CDR3 reads CASSVGAEGETQYF. The CDR3 bases are TGTGCCAGCAGCGTAGGTGCGGAGGGAGAGACCCAGTACTTC. Full variable domain (missing parts from reference TRBV9 and TRBJ2-5): DSGVTQTPKHLITATGQRVTLRCSPRSGDLSVYWYQQSLDQGLQFLIQYYNGEERAKGNILERFSAQQFPDLHSELNLSSLELGDSALYFCASSVGAEGETQYFGPGTRLLVL.

The chain is built from TRBV7-7 and TRBJ2-5; no reliable D call. V was trimmed by 5 bases and J by 5 bases, leaving 18 bases between them. Germline lookup yields CDR1 SSHAT and CDR2 FNYEAQ (reference sequence). The CDR3 length is 15 residues. The CDR3 coding sequence is TGTGCCAGCAGCGAAGGGTCCGCCAGAGTTGAGACCCAGTACTTC. Amino acid sequence: CASSEGSARVETQYF. Filled out from reference TRBV7-7 and TRBJ2-5, the complete variable domain reads GAGVSQSPRYKVTKRGQDVTLRCDPISSHATLYWYQQALGQGPEFLTYFNYEAQPDKSGLPSDRFSAERPEGSISTLTIQRTEQRDSAMYRCASSEGSARVETQYFGPGTRLLVL.

This clonotype was seen a handful of times. This rearrangement joins TRBV12-3 or TRBV12-4 to TRBJ2-1, with D maybe TRBD1 (6 bases). This CDR3 region has 17 residues. V was trimmed by 3 bases and J by 0 bases, leaving 15 bases between them. The CDR3 protein is CASSLAITGSSYNEQFF. The CDR3 region has the DNA TGTGCCAGCAGTTTGGCAATCACAGGGAGCTCCTACAATGAGCAGTTCTTC.

This clonotype has only a few counts. The chain carries TRBV7-2 and TRBJ2-3; no clear D. From germline, CDR1 is SGHTA and CDR2 FQGNSA. The CDR3 contains 15 residues. V gave up 1 base and J gave up 3 bases, with 11 bases separating them. The CDR3 DNA follows: TGTGCCAGCAGCTTAGGCCCTAGGGAAACAGATACGCAGTATTTT. This gives the protein CASSLGPRETDTQYF.

This clonotype was observed a handful of times. The chain carries TRBV12-3 or TRBV12-4 and TRBJ1-5; possibly TRBD1 for D (5 bases). The CDR3 sequence is 13 residues long. V lost 6 bases and J lost 3, with 9 bases in between. In DNA form, the CDR3 reads TGTGCCAGCAGGGGGGGAAACAATCAGCCCCAGCATTTT. It translates to CASRGGNNQPQHF.

Details on this clonotype: One end of the junction varies from germline; a read error may be responsible. CDR3: CASGLATHSNTEAFF. The CDR3 coding sequence is TGTGCCAGCGGCTTAGCGACACACTCAAACACTGAAGCTTTCTTT. V gene TRBV7-9 combines with J gene TRBJ1-1; D ambiguous. Germline V gives CDR1 SEHNR, CDR2 FQNEAQ (reference sequence). This CDR3 has 15 residues.

J is TRBJ2-1 and V is TRBV6-2 or TRBV6-3; TRBD1 agrees at 8 bases. This CDR3 has 17 amino acids. After removal of 5 bases from V and 2 bases from J, the junction contained 11 bases not matched to a gene. Germline V gene sequence: CDR1 MNHEY, CDR2 SVGEGT. CDR3 in amino acids: CASSLPGTGLTYNEQFF. The CDR3 nucleotides are TGTGCCAGCAGTCTCCCCGGGACAGGTTTAACCTACAATGAGCAGTTCTTC.

This clonotype was seen only a few times. The chain couples TRBV6-1 to TRBJ2-1; TRBD1 might be the D (5 bases). This CDR3 is built from 16 residues. Trimming removed 1 base at V and 2 bases at J, with 12 bases between. Germline V lookup: CDR1 MNHNS, CDR2 SASEGT. The CDR3 DNA reads TGTGCCAGCAGTGAAGGACAGCTCTTAACCTACAATGAGCAGTTCTTC. Translation gives CASSEGQLLTYNEQFF.

The sample holds a few counts of this clonotype. The CDR3 bases are TGTGCCAGCAGCGTCCCAGGGCCCCTTGATGGCTACACCTTC. Its translation: CASSVPGPLDGYTF. This rearrangement joins TRBV9 to TRBJ1-2; D is perhaps TRBD1 (5 bases). This CDR3 region has 14 residues. The ends were cut back, 2 bases at V and 6 bases at J, with 14 bases in the middle. The germline V gene encodes CDR1 SGDLS and CDR2 YYNGEE.

This clonotype appeared a few times. The chain links TRBV4-2 to TRBJ2-2; 8 bases line up with TRBD2. V trimming: 4 bases; J trimming: 5 bases; junction bases outside the gene matches: 9. From germline, CDR1 is LGHNA and CDR2 YNFKEQ. This CDR3 spans 16 amino acids. CDR3 amino acids: CASSRGSGGVTGELFF. The CDR3, as DNA: TGTGCCAGCAGCCGCGGCAGCGGGGGCGTAACCGGGGAGCTGTTTTTT.

At least ten counts were recorded for this clonotype. The genes are TRBV28 and TRBJ2-7, with D possibly matching TRBD2 (5 bases). Germline CDR1 reads MDHEN; CDR2 reads SYDVKM. The V gene lost 2 bases and the J gene lost 0 bases, with 8 bases spanning the gap. The CDR3 runs 14 residues. The CDR3 region is CASSLDYSSYEQYF. DNA for the CDR3: TGTGCCAGCAGTTTAGACTACAGCTCCTACGAGCAGTACTTC.

DNA of the CDR3: TGTGCCAGCAGCCAACTCGTGGGTCCAGCCAGTTACAATGAGCAGTTCTTC. Amino acids: CASSQLVGPASYNEQFF. The chain combines TRBV7-9 with TRBJ2-1, with D unclear. Per germline, CDR1 SEHNR and CDR2 FQNEAQ (reference sequence). V gave up 5 bases and J gave up 4 bases, with 21 bases separating them. CDR3 length equals 17 residues.

The gene calls are TRBV12-3 or TRBV12-4 and TRBJ2-5, with 10 bases identical to TRBD2. V lost 0 bases and J lost 3; bases outside the gene matches: 4. CDR3 length: 16 amino acids. The CDR3 here is CASSLAALAGKETQYF. The DNA for the CDR3 is TGTGCCAGCAGTTTAGCGGCACTAGCGGGGAAAGAGACCCAGTACTTC.

This clonotype was seen many times. The J gene is TRBJ2-3, the V gene TRBV12-3 or TRBV12-4; perhaps TRBD2 as D (6 bases). V lost 5 bases, J lost 3 bases, and 15 bases lay in between. The CDR3 loop spans 15 amino acids. CDR3 loop: CASSKSGRGTDTQYF. As DNA, the CDR3 is TGTGCCAGCAGTAAGAGCGGCCGGGGGACAGATACGCAGTATTTT.

This clonotype was found a few times. The rearrangement uses TRBV20-1 and TRBJ1-2; 7 nucleotides agree with TRBD1. V was pared by 6 bases and J by 2 bases, with 9 bases of the junction left unmatched. CDR1 DFQATT and CDR2 SNEGSKA come from the germline V gene (reference sequence). The CDR3 loop spans 14 amino acids. DNA of the CDR3: TGCAGTGCAAAGGTCAGACAGGGAAACTATGGCTACACCTTC. Translated, it gives CSAKVRQGNYGYTF.

V and J are TRBV20-1 and TRBJ2-7, with D possibly called TRBD1 or TRBD2 (5 bases each). Trimming stripped 5 bases from V and 0 bases from J, with 14 bases between. The CDR3 totals 14 residues. From germline, CDR1 is DFQATT and CDR2 SNEGSKA (reference sequence). Here the CDR3 DNA reads TGCAGTGCTCGGGACGGAAGCAGCTCCTACGAGCAGTACTTC. Translation gives CSARDGSSSYEQYF.

This clonotype was picked up a small number of times. The chain couples TRBV7-2 to TRBJ2-1; possibly TRBD2 for D (6 bases). Germline V gene sequence: CDR1 SGHTA, CDR2 FQGNSA. This CDR3 is 15 amino acids long. With 3 bases removed from V and 6 bases from J, the gap between germline ends came to 15 bases. The CDR3 region is CASSLRAGSINEQFF. The CDR3 region has the DNA TGTGCCAGCAGCTTGAGGGCGGGGAGTATCAATGAGCAGTTCTTC.

The table lists this clonotype with a few counts. The junction departs from germline at one end; a sequencing error may be responsible. CDR3 bases: TGCTGTGCTAGAGCCGGACTAGCGGGGCGTACCTACGAGCAGTACTTC. Amino acids: CCARAGLAGRTYEQYF. The chain joins TRBV20-1 to TRBJ2-7, with 12 bases that match TRBD2. Germline values: CDR1 DFQATT, CDR2 SNEGSKA (reference sequence). The CDR3 is 16 amino acids.